Following are 5 T cell receptor beta chains from one sample sequenced in a study of CD8+ T cells in alopecia areata. Isolated RNA was reverse transcribed into cDNA used as the sequencing template. Sequenced by immunoSEQ multiplex PCR; TCRdb stores in-frame clones only, minus some. The table records approximately 150,000 clones, 85% to 90% of them present only once. The specimen was CD8+ T cells sorted from blood, collected at week 0. All receptors derive from a human donor with alopecia areata.

The chain is built from TRBV6-1 and TRBJ1-2; 7 bases match TRBD1. The CDR3 spans 15 residues. CDR1 is MNHNS and CDR2 is SASEGT in the germline V gene. J gave up 0 bases and V 6 bases, and 7 bases lay outside the gene matches. The CDR3 region has the DNA TGTGCCAGCAGCAAGCGGGACAGAGCTAACTATGGCTACACCTTC. Translation gives CASSKRDRANYGYTF.

The chain employs TRBV9 and TRBJ2-1; 8 bases agree with TRBD2. The CDR3 runs to 16 residues. J was trimmed by 9 bases and V by 3 bases; bases with no gene match: 14. Germline V gene lookup returns CDR1 SGDLS and CDR2 YYNGEE. DNA for the CDR3: TGTGCCAGCAGCGCCGGGGTAGCGGGAAGCGATAGTGAGCAGTTCTTC. Amino acid sequence: CASSAGVAGSDSEQFF. The full variable domain, rest sourced from reference TRBV9 and TRBJ2-1, is DSGVTQTPKHLITATGQRVTLRCSPRSGDLSVYWYQQSLDQGLQFLIQYYNGEERAKGNILERFSAQQFPDLHSELNLSSLELGDSALYFCASSAGVAGSDSEQFFGPGTRLTVL.

This chain uses TRBV6-6 with TRBJ1-1; 7 nucleotides agree with TRBD1. The V segment lost 0 bases and the J segment 8 bases; nucleotides outside the gene matches: 6. CDR1 and CDR2 from the germline V gene are MNHNY and SVGAGI (reference sequence). CDR3 length equals 14 residues. The CDR3 reads CASSYSFAGGEAFF. CDR3 DNA: TGTGCCAGCAGTTACTCCTTCGCAGGGGGAGAAGCTTTCTTT.

On this clone itself: At one of its ends the junction is not consistent with the germline gene, which may arise from a read error. The chain recombines TRBV12-5 with TRBJ2-2, with D unclear. Looked up from germline, CDR1 is LGHNT and CDR2 is FRNRAP. The length of the CDR3 is 15 residues. CDR3 sequence (DNA): TGTGCTAGTGGTTTGGACGAGACGGGTACCGGAGAGCTGTTTTTT. Encoded protein: CASGLDETGTGELFF.

The rearrangement uses TRBV10-1 and TRBJ2-3, with 8 bases identical to TRBD2. V was clipped by 4 bases and J by 2 bases; unmatched bases: 17. This CDR3 contains 19 residues. Germline V gene sequence: CDR1 WNHNN, CDR2 SYGVQD (reference sequence). CDR3: CASSGERESSPPHTDTQYF. CDR3 sequence (DNA): TGCGCCAGCAGTGGGGAGCGGGAGTCTTCCCCTCCGCACACAGATACGCAGTATTTT.